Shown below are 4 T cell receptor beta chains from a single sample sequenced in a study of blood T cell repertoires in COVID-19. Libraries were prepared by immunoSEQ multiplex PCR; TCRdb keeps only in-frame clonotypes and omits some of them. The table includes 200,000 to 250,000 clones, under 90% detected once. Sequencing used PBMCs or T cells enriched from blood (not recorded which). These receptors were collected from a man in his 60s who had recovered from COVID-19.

The DNA for the CDR3 is TGTGCCAGCAGCCCGCCGGGGCAGGGGCATAACTATGGCTACACCTTC. It specifies CASSPPGQGHNYGYTF. This chain joins TRBV3-1 (or the pseudogene TRBV3-2) and TRBJ1-2; a possible D gene is TRBD1 (6 bases). The germline V and J ends were trimmed by 4 bases and 1 base, with 16 bases remaining between them. The germline gives CDR1 LGHDT, CDR2 YNNKEL (reference sequence). The length of the CDR3 is 16 residues.

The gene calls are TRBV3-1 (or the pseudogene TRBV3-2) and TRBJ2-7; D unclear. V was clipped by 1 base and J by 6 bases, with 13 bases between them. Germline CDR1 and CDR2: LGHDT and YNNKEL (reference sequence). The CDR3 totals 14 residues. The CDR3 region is CASSQAALVSEQYF. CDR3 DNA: TGTGCCAGCAGCCAAGCCGCCCTGGTGAGCGAGCAGTACTTC.

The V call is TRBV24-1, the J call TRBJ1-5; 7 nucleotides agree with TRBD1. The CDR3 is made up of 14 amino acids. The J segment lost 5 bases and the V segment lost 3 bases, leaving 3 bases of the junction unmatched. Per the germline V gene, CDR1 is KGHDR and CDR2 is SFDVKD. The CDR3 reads CATSDATGHQPQHF. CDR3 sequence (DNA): TGTGCCACCAGTGATGCGACAGGGCATCAGCCCCAGCATTTT.

CDR3 sequence reads: CASSQGHRGIEKLFF. The CDR3 nucleotides are TGTGCCAGCAGCCAAGGCCACAGGGGGATAGAAAAACTGTTTTTT. V and J are TRBV14 and TRBJ1-4; 8 bases map to TRBD1. Germline CDR1 reads SGHDN; CDR2 reads FVKESK. The CDR3 totals 15 residues. V lost 1 base and J lost 8; bases outside the gene matches: 6. Using reference TRBV14 and TRBJ1-4 for the parts outside the CDR3, the full variable domain is EAGVTQFPSHSVIEKGQTVTLRCDPISGHDNLYWYRRVMGKEIKFLLHFVKESKQDESGMPNNRFLAERTGGTYSTLKVQPAELEDSGVYFCASSQGHRGIEKLFFGSGTQLSVL.